The count of the clone carrying this TCR beta chain is one. This record belongs to a study of blood T cell repertoires in COVID-19. Study-wide context: Specimens from acute and convalescent COVID-19 originated in the United States, Italy and Spain.

CDR1 is SGHTA and CDR2 is FQGNSA in the germline V gene. This CDR3 has 18 amino acids. V lost 3 bases to trimming and J lost 0 bases, with 18 bases between them. Per the authors' pipeline: Estimation of nucleated cell counts relied on the amplification of reference gene primers. TCRdb's copy holds only in-frame clones and misses some; the assay was immunoSEQ multiplex PCR. That table is the source of V, J and clone size, and D and trimming were worked out from the DNA. The data hold tens of thousands of clones, with approximately 85% observed a single time. The rearrangement uses TRBV7-2 and TRBJ2-4; D is unresolved. The clonotype was recovered from a woman aged 70 to 79 in a cohort sampled during active COVID-19. Sequencing was performed on peripheral blood. CDR3 sequence reads: CASSLGSIQGTAKNIQYF. In nucleotides, the CDR3 is TGTGCCAGCAGCTTGGGCAGTATCCAAGGCACAGCCAAAAACATTCAGTACTTC.